The clone carrying this TCR beta chain occurred a few times. The naive CD8 libraries originated from between roughly 17,000 and 1,100,000 sorted cells and drew on 10%, 30% or 50% RNA. A CD8+CD4-CCR7+CD45RA+ phenotype served as the sorting definition for naive CD8 T cells. These data come from a study of molecular identifiers for immune sequencing clone quantification. TCRdb re-analysed the PCR reads in MiXCR, keeping a single row per CDR3 protein. The sample includes about 68,000 distinct CDR3 sequences, less than 20% of them seen just once. Trimming pared 7 bases from V and 1 base from J, leaving 16 bases between. This CDR3 has 16 residues. CDR1 and CDR2 from the germline V gene are KGHDR and SFDVKD.

The V and J genes are TRBV24-1 and TRBJ1-5, with D maybe TRBD1 (5 bases). This clonotype originated in a human donor in good health. Some libraries in this study had Jurkat cell RNA spiked in. The sequenced material came from naive CD8+ T cells from blood, with Jurkat cell RNA spiked in. Indicated subset: FACS-sorted CD8+CD4-CCR7+CD45RA+ naive T cells. This CDR3 reads CATSPAGGASNQPQHF. The CDR3 region has the DNA TGTGCCACCAGCCCCGCCGGCGGGGCGAGCAATCAGCCCCAGCATTTT.